This T cell receptor (beta chain) was obtained from a study of shared clonotypes between healthy human individuals (dated by TCRdb to about 2020). At the level of the whole study: Three men and a couple of women, aged 18 to 49 years, made up the cohort. For each donor, three plates each were used for CD4 naive and CD4 memory, two plates were used for CD8 naive, and one plate was used for CD8 memory. To estimate repertoire size and how much clonotype sharing occurs between individuals, the study deeply sequenced the blood TCR repertoires of five healthy adults. To increase sequencing depth and limit assay-specific biases, TCR repertoire library preparation and sequencing were carried out by different laboratories using diverse techniques. Each donor's leukapheresis produced roughly between roughly 0.85 and 10 billion PBMCs.

TCR CDR3 regions were amplified from genomic DNA by multiplex PCR using the deep immunoSEQ assay. Extracted genomic DNA from each cell subset was spread evenly across all wells of several immunoSEQ 96-well plates, with each plate serving as a replicate. For sorted subsets, around 200 ng genomic DNA, equal to 30,000 or so T cell genomes, was loaded into each replicate PCR. Purified libraries were measured with a Qubit 3.0 fluorometer, size-checked on a Bioanalyzer 2100, and measured again with the KAPA Library Quantification kit. A separate single-read 150-cycle Illumina NextSeq 550 flow cell was used to sequence each immunoSEQ 96-well plate. The paper's data handling went like this. Because the immunoSEQ output held only junctional sequences and lacked quality scores, the filtering could not match the filtering applied to full-length reads. To assign V/J genes and CDR3, sequences were annotated against IMGT germline references using PyIR, a Python wrapper for IgBLAST v1.9. Reads with weak V/J assignments (E-value above 1e-6), missing CDR3, stop codons, out-of-frame junctions, or ambiguous translated residues were removed. V3J clonotypes were defined by identical inferred V gene, J gene, and CDR3 amino acid sequence. Percentage overlap between repertoires was computed as shared unique clonotypes divided by the size of the smaller repertoire. RTK rarefaction, the Chao1 estimator, and Recon v2.1 estimates of unobserved clonotypes were used to assess repertoire richness. For all TCRbeta clonotypes obtained by the gDNA method from a handful of donors, generation probabilities were computed with OLGA. In TCRdb, the immuneACCESS table is reduced to in-frame sequences with V and J assigned. These tables do not hold every clone; where another copy was compared, an unresolved V gene accounts for under half, and the others remain unexplained. That table is the source of V, J and clone size, and D and trimming were worked out from the DNA. The sample profile shows fewer than 2.5 million clones; over 85% of them were found once. The top ten clones comprise roughly 0.39% of the sample.

The paper as a whole reports these results and caveats: Higher generation probabilities were observed for clonotypes shared by all four sorted-subset donors than for non-shared clonotypes. Larger estimated clonotype richness was generally found for naive subsets than for memory subsets. Sharing across several donors was observed for roughly 5% of naive CD4, less than 4% of naive CD8, about 2.5% of memory CD4, and over 0.3% of memory CD8 clonotypes. Based on pairwise subsampling, the degree of clonotype sharing among donors was expected to be affected by sequencing depth. Because the study included a small number of donors, the genetic and exposure-history diversity represented was limited. Sampling was limited to blood, and TCR repertoires in tissue likely differ from TCR repertoires in blood. Rarefaction of sorted-subset datasets indicated incomplete sequencing despite the large sequencing depth.

Remarks on this clone: What antigen it recognizes has not been identified. Base qualities are not provided; no much larger clone lies one nucleotide away.

The donors were healthy, HIV-negative adults with no recently reported acute infections or vaccinations. Every donor was a Caucasian adult living in Nashville, Tennessee, USA. CD4+ T cells were enriched through magnetic negative selection, after which naive cells were positively selected on CD45RA and the remaining negative fraction served as the memory subset. After blood collection by leukapheresis, PBMCs were isolated using Ficoll-Histopaque density gradient centrifugation and then cryopreserved in the vapor phase of liquid nitrogen. Analytical flow cytometry was used to check the purity and quantity of every magnetically sorted T cell population. Genomic DNA was isolated from each sorted fraction and quantified by UV absorbance on a Nanodrop 2000c. V is cut by 6 bases and J by 1 base, and the space between the germline ends is 16 bases. Reading the germline V gene gives CDR1 SGDLS and CDR2 YYNGEE. Taken from cysteine to phenylalanine, the CDR3 has 15 residues. Only the CDR3 portion is preserved as DNA: 45 bases, with reading frame beginning at the first base.

This TCR was sampled from a man younger than 35 in good health. Some clones in this sample may be carry-over from other donors' samples. Source material: naive CD4+ T cells from PBMCs. According to the study, the label for this sample's cell subset or site signals: CD45RA+ positively selected. The sequence is built from TRBV9 and TRBJ1-1, with an unclear D gene assignment. The bases are TGTGCCAGCAACCAAGTCGGGGTGGGGAACACTGAAGCTTTCTTT. Its protein product is CASNQVGVGNTEAFF.